This TCR beta chain was recovered during a study of human T cells and chemical hapten exposure. In regard to this clonotype: What it binds is not known.

Noted time point: patch test 3, about 24 weeks after DPC sensitization. Noted treatment: therapeutic diphenylcyclopropenone sensitization with weekly scalp DPC. Someone pulled total RNA out of unfractionated whole blood. General study points: There was no change with DPC sensitization in TCRs above 1 in 1000 frequency.

The germline gives CDR1 SGHRS, CDR2 YFSETQ. This CDR3 has 14 amino acids. V dropped 3 bases and J dropped 7; count of bases not matched to a gene: 7. One entry per CDR3 protein, called by TCRdb with MiXCR from the RACE reads. The table lists about 160,000 distinct CDR3 sequences, 28% of them singletons. Sequences were derived from whole blood, sampled in connection with sensitization to the hapten diphenylcyclopropenone (DPC). This clonotype originated in a woman aged 18 to 35 with alopecia areata. Some clones in this sample may be carry-over from other donors' samples. This sequence joins TRBV5-1 and TRBJ1-2; 9 bases line up with TRBD1. CDR3 bases: TGCGCCAGCAGCTCGGCCGGGACAGGGCCTGGCTACACCTTC. Amino acid sequence: CASSSAGTGPGYTF.